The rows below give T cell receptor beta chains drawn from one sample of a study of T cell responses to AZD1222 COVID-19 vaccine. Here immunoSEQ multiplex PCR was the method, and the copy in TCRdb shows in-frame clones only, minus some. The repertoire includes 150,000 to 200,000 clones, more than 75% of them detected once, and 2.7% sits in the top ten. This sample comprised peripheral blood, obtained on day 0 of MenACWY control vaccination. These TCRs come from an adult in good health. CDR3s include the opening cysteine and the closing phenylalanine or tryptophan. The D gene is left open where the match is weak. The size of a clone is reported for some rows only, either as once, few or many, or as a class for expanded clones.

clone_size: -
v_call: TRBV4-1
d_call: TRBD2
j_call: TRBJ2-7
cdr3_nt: TGCGCCAGCAGCCAAGCTGGGGCGAGGCGGGGGGGCGACGAGCAGTACTTC
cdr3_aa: CASSQAGARRGGDEQYF

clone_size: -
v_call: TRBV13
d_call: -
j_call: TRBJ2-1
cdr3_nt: TGTGCCAGCAGCCGAACACATCAGGGCCAGCAGTTCTTC
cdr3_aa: CASSRTHQGQQFF

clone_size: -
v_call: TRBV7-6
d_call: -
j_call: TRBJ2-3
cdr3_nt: TGTGCCAGCAGCCCGTGGGGGCCAGCCCTCGTTAGCACAGATACGCAGTATTTT
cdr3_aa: CASSPWGPALVSTDTQYF

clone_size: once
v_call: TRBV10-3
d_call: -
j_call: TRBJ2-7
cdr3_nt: TGTGCCATCAGTGCGACCATGTGGTCAGAGAGCTCCTACGAGCAGTACTTC
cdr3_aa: CAISATMWSESSYEQYF

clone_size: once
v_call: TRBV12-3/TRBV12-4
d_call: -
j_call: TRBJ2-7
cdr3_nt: TGTGCCAGCAGTTCATACCTACAGGAGCAGTACTTC
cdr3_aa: CASSSYLQEQYF

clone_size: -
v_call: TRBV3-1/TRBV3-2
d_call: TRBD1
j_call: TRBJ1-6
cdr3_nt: TGTGCCAGCAGCCAAGGAGGACAGGGTAATTCACCCCTCCACTTT
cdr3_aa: CASSQGGQGNSPLHF

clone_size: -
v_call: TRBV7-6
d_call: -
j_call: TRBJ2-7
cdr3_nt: TGTGCCAGCAGCCCAGCCGGTTTCGGGGTTTACTACGAGCAGTACTTC
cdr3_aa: CASSPAGFGVYYEQYF

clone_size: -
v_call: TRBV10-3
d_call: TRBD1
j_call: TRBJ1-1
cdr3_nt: TGTGCCATCAGTGAGTCTCGGACAGGGTTGACTGAAGCTTTCTTT
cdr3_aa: CAISESRTGLTEAFF

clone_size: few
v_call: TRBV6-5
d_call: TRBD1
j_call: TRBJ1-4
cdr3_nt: TGTCTGCGGACAGGGCCTAATGAAAAACTGTTTTTT
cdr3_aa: CLRTGPNEKLFF

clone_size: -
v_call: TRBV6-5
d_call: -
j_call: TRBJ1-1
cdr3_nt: TGTGCCAGCAGAGACGTGGGGCGTGAAGCTTTCTTT
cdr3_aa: CASRDVGREAFF

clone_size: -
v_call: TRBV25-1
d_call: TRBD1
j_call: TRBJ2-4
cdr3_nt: TGTGCCAGCAGCCCGGACAGGGGTCGGGACATTCAGTACTTC
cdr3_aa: CASSPDRGRDIQYF

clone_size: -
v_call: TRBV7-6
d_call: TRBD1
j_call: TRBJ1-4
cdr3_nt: TGTGCCAGCAGCCCCAGACAGGGCCATAATGAAAAACTGTTTTTT
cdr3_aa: CASSPRQGHNEKLFF

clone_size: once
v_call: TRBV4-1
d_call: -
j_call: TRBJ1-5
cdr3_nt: TGCGCCAGCAGCCAAATTATGCAGGCGAATCAGCCCCAGCATTTT
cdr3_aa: CASSQIMQANQPQHF

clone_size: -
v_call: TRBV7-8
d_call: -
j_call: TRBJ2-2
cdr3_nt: TGTGCCAGCAGCACCCGGGACCCCGGCATAACCGGGGAGCTGTTTTTT
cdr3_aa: CASSTRDPGITGELFF

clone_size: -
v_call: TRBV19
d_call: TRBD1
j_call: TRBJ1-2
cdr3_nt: TGTGCCTCAGGGGGAGCCCCGGGGACTACTAACTATGGCTACACCTTC
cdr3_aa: CASGGAPGTTNYGYTF

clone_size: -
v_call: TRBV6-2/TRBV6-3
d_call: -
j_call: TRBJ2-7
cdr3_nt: TGTGCCAGCAGCGAACGTCTCGCAGGGTCCTACGAGCAGTACTTC
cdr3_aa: CASSERLAGSYEQYF

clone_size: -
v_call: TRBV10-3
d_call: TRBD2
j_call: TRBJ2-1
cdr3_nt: TGTGCCATCAGTGGGGGGGGGACTAGCGGGCACTTTGAGCAGTTCTTC
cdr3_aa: CAISGGGTSGHFEQFF

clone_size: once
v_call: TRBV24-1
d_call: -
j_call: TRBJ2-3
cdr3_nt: TGTGCCACCAGTGATCGGGACCCGGCGGTACATACGCAGTATTTT
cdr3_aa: CATSDRDPAVHTQYF

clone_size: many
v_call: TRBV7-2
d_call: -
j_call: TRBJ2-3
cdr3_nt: TGTGCCAGCAGCTCCGGGGGCACAGATACGCAGTATTTT
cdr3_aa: CASSSGGTDTQYF

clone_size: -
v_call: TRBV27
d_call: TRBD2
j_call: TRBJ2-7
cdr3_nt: TGTGCCAGCAGTGCCGGGAGGACCTCCTACGAGCAGTACTTC
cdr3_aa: CASSAGRTSYEQYF

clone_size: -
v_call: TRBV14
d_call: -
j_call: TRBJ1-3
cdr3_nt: TGTGCCAGCAGCCAAGAGGCGAGGGTCCCAAACACCATATATTTT
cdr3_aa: CASSQEARVPNTIYF

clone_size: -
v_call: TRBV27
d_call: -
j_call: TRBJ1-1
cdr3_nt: TGTGCCAGCAGTGTTGGCCCAACGACTGAAGCTTTCTTT
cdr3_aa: CASSVGPTTEAFF

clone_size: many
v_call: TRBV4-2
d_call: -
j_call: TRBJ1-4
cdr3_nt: TGTGCCAGCAGCCAATTGTCCGGAGAAAAACTGTTTTTT
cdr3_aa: CASSQLSGEKLFF

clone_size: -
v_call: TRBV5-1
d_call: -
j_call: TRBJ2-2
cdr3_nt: TGCGCCAGCAGCTTGGCCGGCAAGAACACCGGGGAGCTGTTTTTT
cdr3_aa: CASSLAGKNTGELFF

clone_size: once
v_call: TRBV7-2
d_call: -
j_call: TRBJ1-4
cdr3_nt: TGTGCCAGCAGCCCGGGATTTGAGAATGAAAAACTGTTTTTT
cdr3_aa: CASSPGFENEKLFF

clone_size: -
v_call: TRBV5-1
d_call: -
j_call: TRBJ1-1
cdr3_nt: TGCGCCAGCGGGTACAGCGGCGGGGACACTGAAGCTTTCTTT
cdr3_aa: CASGYSGGDTEAFF

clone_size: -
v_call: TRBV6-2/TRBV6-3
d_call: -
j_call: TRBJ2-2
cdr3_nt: TGTGCCAGCAGCCGAGGGAGAGCAATGACCGGGGAGCTGTTTTTT
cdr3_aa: CASSRGRAMTGELFF

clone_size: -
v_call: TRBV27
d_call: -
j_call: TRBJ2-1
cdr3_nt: TGTGCCAGCAGGGCTAGCAGGCTTAATGAGCAGTTCTTC
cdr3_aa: CASRASRLNEQFF

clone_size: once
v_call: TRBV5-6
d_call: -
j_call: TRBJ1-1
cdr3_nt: TGTGCCAGCAGCTTGGGAGTACAGGGGAACACTGAAGCTTTCTTT
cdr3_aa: CASSLGVQGNTEAFF

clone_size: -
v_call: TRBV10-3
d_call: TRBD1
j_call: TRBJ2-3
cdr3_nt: TGTGCCATCAGTGAAGGACAGGTCTTGGATACGCAGTATTTT
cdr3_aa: CAISEGQVLDTQYF

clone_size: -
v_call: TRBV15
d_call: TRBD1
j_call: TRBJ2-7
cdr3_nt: TGTGCCACCAGCAGAGATGTCGGACAGGGGGCAATCTACGAGCAGTACTTC
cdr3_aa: CATSRDVGQGAIYEQYF

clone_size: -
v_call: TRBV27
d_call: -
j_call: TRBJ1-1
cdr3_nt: TGTGCCAGCGGCTTTAGGGGTCTCAACACTGAAGCTTTCTTT
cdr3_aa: CASGFRGLNTEAFF

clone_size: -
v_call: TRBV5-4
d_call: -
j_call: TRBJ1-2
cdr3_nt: TGTGCCAGCAGCTTGGTTTTCGGGCAGTCCTATGGCTACACCTTC
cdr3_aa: CASSLVFGQSYGYTF

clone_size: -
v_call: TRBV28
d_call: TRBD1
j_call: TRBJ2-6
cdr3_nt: TGTGCCAGCAGTTTACCGGACAGGGCCGGGGCCAACGTCCTGACTTTC
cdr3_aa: CASSLPDRAGANVLTF

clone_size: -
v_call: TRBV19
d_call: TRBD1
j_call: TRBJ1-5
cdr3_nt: TGTGCCAGTAGTGGCAGACAGGGGGTGAGTCAGCCCCAGCATTTT
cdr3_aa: CASSGRQGVSQPQHF

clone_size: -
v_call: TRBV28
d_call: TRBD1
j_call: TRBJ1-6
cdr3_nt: TGTGCCAGCAGCCGTACAGGGGATGGTGCTTCACCCCTCCACTTT
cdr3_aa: CASSRTGDGASPLHF

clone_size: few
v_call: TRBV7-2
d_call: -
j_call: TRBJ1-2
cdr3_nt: TGTGCCAGCAGCTTACCGACAGGTAACTATGGCTACACCTTC
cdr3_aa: CASSLPTGNYGYTF

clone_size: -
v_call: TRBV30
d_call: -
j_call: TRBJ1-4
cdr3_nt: TGTGCCTGCTACCAGAATGAAAAACTGTTTTTT
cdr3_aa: CACYQNEKLFF

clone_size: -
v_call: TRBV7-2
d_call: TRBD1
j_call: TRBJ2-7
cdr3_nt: TGTGCCAGCAGCTTAGAGGGACAGCGTGACTACGAGCAGTACTTC
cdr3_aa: CASSLEGQRDYEQYF

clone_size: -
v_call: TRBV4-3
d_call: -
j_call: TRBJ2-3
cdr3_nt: TGCGCCAGCAGCCAAGAGGGGGCGATGCAAGATACGCAGTATTTT
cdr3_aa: CASSQEGAMQDTQYF

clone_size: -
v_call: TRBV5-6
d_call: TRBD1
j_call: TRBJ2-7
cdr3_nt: TGTGCCAGCAGCTTGGGACAGGGGTTCGAGCAGTACTTC
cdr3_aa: CASSLGQGFEQYF

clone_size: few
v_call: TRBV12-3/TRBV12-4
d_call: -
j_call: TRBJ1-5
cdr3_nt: TGTGCCAGCAGTTTACATGGGAGTCAGCCCCAGCATTTT
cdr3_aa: CASSLHGSQPQHF